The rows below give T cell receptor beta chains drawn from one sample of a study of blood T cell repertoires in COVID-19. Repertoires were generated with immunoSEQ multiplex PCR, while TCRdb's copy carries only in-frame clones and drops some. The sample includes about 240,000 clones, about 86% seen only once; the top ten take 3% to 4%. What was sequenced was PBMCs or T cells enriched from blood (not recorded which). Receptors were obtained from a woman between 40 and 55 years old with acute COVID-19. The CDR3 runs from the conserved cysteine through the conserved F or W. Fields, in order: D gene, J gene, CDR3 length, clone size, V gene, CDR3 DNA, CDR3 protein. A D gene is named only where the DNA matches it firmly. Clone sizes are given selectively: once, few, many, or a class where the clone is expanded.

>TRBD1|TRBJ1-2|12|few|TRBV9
TGTGCCAGCAGCTCAACGGACAGGGCCGGGACCTTC
CASSSTDRAGTF
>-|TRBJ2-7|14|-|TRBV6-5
TGTGCCAGCAGGCGGGACTCCAAAGTTTACGAGCAGTACTTC
CASRRDSKVYEQYF
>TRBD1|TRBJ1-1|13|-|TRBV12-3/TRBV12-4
TGTGCCAGCAGCTCCGCGGGACAGGGTAGAGCTTTCTTT
CASSSAGQGRAFF
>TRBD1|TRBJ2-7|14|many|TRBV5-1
TGCGCCAGCAGCGGAGGGACAGGGCACTACGAGCAGTACTTC
CASSGGTGHYEQYF
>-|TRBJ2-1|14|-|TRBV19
TGTGCCAGTGGTTGGGTGCGGAGTTACAATGAGCAGTTCTTC
CASGWVRSYNEQFF
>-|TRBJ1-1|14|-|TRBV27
TGTGCCAGCAGTTTATTGTCATCGGGGACTGAAGCTTTCTTT
CASSLLSSGTEAFF
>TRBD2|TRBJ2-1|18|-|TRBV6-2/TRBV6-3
TGTGCCAGCAGTTACCGGTTGGGGGCTAGCGGGAGTGGCAATGAGCAGTTCTTC
CASSYRLGASGSGNEQFF
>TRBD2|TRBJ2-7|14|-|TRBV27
TGTGCCAGTGGTCCCGGGACTAGCGGCTACGAGCAGTACTTC
CASGPGTSGYEQYF
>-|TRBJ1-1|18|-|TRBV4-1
TGCGCCAGCAGCCAAGATACGGGGGGGACCTTCGGGAACACTGAAGCTTTCTTT
CASSQDTGGTFGNTEAFF
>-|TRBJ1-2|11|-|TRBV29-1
TGCAGCGTTGAGGCGGACTATGGCTACACCTTC
CSVEADYGYTF
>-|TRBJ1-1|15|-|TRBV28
TGTGCCAGCAGCGTACCCGCAGGGAAAGGCAATGAAGCTTTCTTT
CASSVPAGKGNEAFF
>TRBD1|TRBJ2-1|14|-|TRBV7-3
TGTGCCAGCAGCCGGGGACAGGGAAACAATGAGCAGTTCTTC
CASSRGQGNNEQFF
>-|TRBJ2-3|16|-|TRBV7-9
TGTGCCAGCCCGAAGTGGGGCAGTTCTAACACAGATACGCAGTATTTT
CASPKWGSSNTDTQYF
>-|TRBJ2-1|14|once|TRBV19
TGTGCCAGTAGTATAAGCCACAGGTTGGATGAGCAGTTCTTC
CASSISHRLDEQFF
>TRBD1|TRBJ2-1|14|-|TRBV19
TGTGCCAGTTCTACCGGGACAGCGGATAATGAGCAGTTCTTC
CASSTGTADNEQFF
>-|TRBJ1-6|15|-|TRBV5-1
TGCGCCAGCAGCTTGGATGGCAGTCTCGGGTCACCCCTCCACTTT
CASSLDGSLGSPLHF